The rows below give T cell receptor beta chains drawn from one sample of a study of T cells in Graves' hyperthyroidism and ophthalmopathy. MiXCR was run by TCRdb on the multiplex PCR reads, yielding one entry per CDR3 protein. The table has a few hundred thousand distinct CDR3 sequences, about 15% seen once. Sequencing used blood. All receptors come from a woman in her forties or fifties with Graves' hyperthyroidism that later progressed to Graves' ophthalmopathy. CDR3s include the opening cysteine and the closing phenylalanine or tryptophan. The D gene is left open where the match is weak. The size field is filled for only some rows; it gives once, few, many or a size class.

d_call | j_call | v_call | clone_size | cdr3_aa | cdr3_nt
- | TRBJ1-5 | TRBV27 | many | CASSLSWGNSNQPQHF | TGTGCCAGCAGTTTATCGTGGGGGAATAGCAATCAGCCCCAGCATTTT
- | TRBJ1-2 | TRBV5-6 | few | CASSPGRTMEGYTF | TGTGCCAGCAGCCCCGGAAGAACTATGGAGGGCTACACCTTC
- | TRBJ2-4 | TRBV25-1 | few | CASSDVGPLLAKNIQYF | TGTGCCAGCAGTGACGTTGGTCCTCTCCTAGCCAAAAACATTCAGTACTTC
- | TRBJ2-3 | TRBV6-1 | - | CASKGGLGTDTQYF | TGTGCCAGCAAAGGGGGGCTTGGCACAGATACGCAGTATTTT
- | TRBJ2-1 | TRBV5-1 | - | CASSLVGGNYNEQFF | TGCGCCAGCAGCTTGGTGGGCGGGAACTACAATGAGCAGTTCTTC
- | TRBJ1-4 | TRBV28 | many | CASSPSGRVGTNEKLFF | TGTGCCAGCAGTCCCTCGGGCAGGGTGGGAACTAATGAAAAACTGTTTTTT
- | TRBJ1-5 | TRBV7-2 | - | CASSLQAASNQPQHF | TGTGCCAGCAGCCTACAGGCCGCTAGCAATCAGCCCCAGCATTTT
TRBD2 | TRBJ2-1 | TRBV2 | many | CASVQQRGNEQFF | TGTGCCAGCGTTCAGCAGCGGGGGAATGAGCAGTTCTTC
TRBD1 | TRBJ2-4 | TRBV10-3 | few | CAISESGAGGKNIQYF | TGTGCCATCAGTGAGTCGGGGGCAGGGGGCAAAAACATTCAGTACTTC
- | TRBJ2-5 | TRBV7-9 | many | CASSLPPQETQYF | TGTGCCAGCAGCTTACCCCCACAAGAGACCCAGTACTTC
TRBD1 | TRBJ2-1 | TRBV2 | many | CASHRTGWNEQFF | TGTGCCAGCCACCGGACAGGTTGGAATGAGCAGTTCTTC
- | TRBJ1-2 | TRBV2 | - | CASRGTRPVYGYTF | TGTGCCAGCAGGGGGACAAGACCGGTCTATGGCTACACCTTC
- | TRBJ2-1 | TRBV5-1 | many | CASIRGTGPYNEQFF | TGCGCCAGCATTCGGGGAACAGGGCCGTACAATGAGCAGTTCTTC
- | TRBJ2-3 | TRBV20-1 | - | CSAGGGSSTDTQYF | TGCAGTGCGGGAGGGGGGAGCAGTACAGATACGCAGTATTTT
- | TRBJ1-5 | TRBV24-1 | few | CATSAGYPQAQHF | TGTGCCACCAGTGCCGGGTACCCACAGGCCCAGCATTTT
- | TRBJ1-1 | TRBV4-1 | few | CASSQGLGTEAFF | TGCGCCAGCAGCCAGGGGCTAGGCACTGAAGCTTTCTTT
- | TRBJ2-1 | TRBV7-2 | many | CASSLIGGGEQFF | TGTGCCAGCAGCTTAATCGGTGGAGGTGAGCAGTTCTTC
- | TRBJ2-7 | TRBV27 | many | CASSLSGGAVHEQYF | TGTGCCAGCAGTTTATCGGGTGGGGCTGTGCACGAGCAGTACTTC
- | TRBJ2-3 | TRBV18 | many | CASSPRLGEDTQYF | TGTGCCAGCTCGCCCCGACTAGGGGAAGATACGCAGTATTTT
- | TRBJ2-7 | TRBV14 | many | CASSHGGYEQYF | TGTGCCAGCAGCCACGGGGGCTACGAGCAGTACTTC
- | TRBJ1-5 | TRBV18 | - | CASSRWTDNQPQHF | TGTGCCAGCTCACGCTGGACAGACAATCAGCCCCAGCATTTT
- | TRBJ2-1 | TRBV2 | - | CASRVYEQFF | TGTGCCAGCAGAGTATACGAGCAGTTCTTC
- | TRBJ2-5 | TRBV28 | many | CASSLPGDQETQYF | TGTGCCAGCAGTTTACCCGGGGACCAAGAGACCCAGTACTTC
TRBD2 | TRBJ2-1 | TRBV20-1 | many | CSARDHGRAPYNEQFF | TGCAGTGCTAGAGATCACGGGAGGGCCCCCTACAATGAGCAGTTCTTC
TRBD1 | TRBJ2-4 | TRBV15 | - | CATSRDISRTGGGNIQYF | TGTGCCACCAGCAGAGATATCTCCAGGACAGGCGGAGGAAACATTCAGTACTTC
- | TRBJ1-1 | TRBV5-8 | few | CASPRTEAFF | TGTGCCAGCCCCAGGACTGAAGCTTTCTTT
TRBD2 | TRBJ2-7 | TRBV5-1 | many | CASSPVTSGGYEQYF | TGCGCCAGCAGCCCGGTGACTAGCGGGGGATACGAGCAGTACTTC
- | TRBJ1-3 | TRBV12-3/TRBV12-4 | - | CASTPQGNGNTIYF | TGTGCCAGCACCCCACAGGGAAATGGAAACACCATATATTTT
TRBD2 | TRBJ2-3 | TRBV6-6 | many | CASSYSRTSGVTDTQYF | TGTGCCAGCAGTTACTCGAGGACTAGCGGGGTCACAGATACGCAGTATTTT
- | TRBJ1-2 | TRBV5-1 | once | CASSFGENYGYTF | TGCGCCAGCAGCTTCGGGGAAAACTATGGCTACACCTTC
- | TRBJ1-2 | TRBV19 | - | CATQGGQNGYTF | TGTGCCACCCAGGGCGGACAGAACGGCTACACCTTC
- | TRBJ1-4 | TRBV6-1 | many | CASSEIPGENEKLFF | TGTGCCAGCAGTGAGATCCCGGGAGAGAATGAAAAACTGTTTTTT
TRBD1 | TRBJ1-4 | TRBV2 | - | CARGTANEKLFF | TGTGCCAGGGGGACAGCTAATGAAAAACTGTTTTTT
TRBD1 | TRBJ2-3 | TRBV7-8 | many | CASSYTGTVSTDTQYF | TGTGCCAGCAGCTATACCGGGACAGTCTCCACAGATACGCAGTATTTT
- | TRBJ1-1 | TRBV9 | - | CASSGLTDMNTEAFF | TGTGCCAGCAGCGGTCTGACAGATATGAACACTGAAGCTTTCTTT
TRBD1 | TRBJ1-1 | TRBV19 | many | CASSADRGHEAFF | TGTGCCAGTAGTGCAGACAGGGGGCATGAAGCTTTCTTT
TRBD2 | TRBJ2-7 | TRBV6-5 | many | CASSYSLLAGLEQYF | TGTGCCAGCAGTTACTCGTTACTAGCGGGACTCGAGCAGTACTTC
- | TRBJ2-7 | TRBV18 | many | CASSPLLRPGEQYF | TGTGCCAGCTCACCACTCCTCCGCCCGGGAGAGCAGTACTTC
TRBD1 | TRBJ1-5 | TRBV20-1 | few | CSARKPGQYDNSNQPQHF | TGCAGTGCCCGTAAACCGGGACAGTACGATAATAGCAATCAGCCCCAGCATTTT
TRBD1 | TRBJ2-3 | TRBV5-4 | - | CASSVDRAADTQYF | TGTGCCAGCAGCGTCGACAGGGCTGCAGATACGCAGTATTTT
- | TRBJ2-3 | TRBV12-3/TRBV12-4 | - | CASSLHGTDTQYF | TGTGCCAGCAGTCTACATGGGACAGATACGCAGTATTTT
- | TRBJ2-5 | TRBV20-1 | many | CSARNGQETQYF | TGCAGTGCTAGGAACGGCCAAGAGACCCAGTACTTC
- | TRBJ1-4 | TRBV15 | many | CATSSGSGEEKLFF | TGTGCCACCAGTTCTGGATCGGGAGAAGAAAAACTGTTTTTT
- | TRBJ2-2 | TRBV20-1 | few | CSARTSGGGRTGELFF | TGCAGTGCTCGCACCTCAGGGGGCGGGAGGACCGGGGAGCTGTTTTTT
TRBD1 | TRBJ2-7 | TRBV9 | many | CASSAGRHRGEEQYF | TGTGCCAGCAGCGCCGGCAGACACAGGGGAGAGGAGCAGTACTTC
- | TRBJ2-3 | TRBV2 | many | CASSTIGDTQYF | TGTGCCAGCAGTACGATAGGGGATACGCAGTATTTT
- | TRBJ2-3 | TRBV29-1 | - | CSAASSWQVRGDTQYF | TGCAGCGCTGCATCTTCATGGCAGGTCCGAGGAGATACGCAGTATTTT
- | TRBJ1-1 | TRBV28 | many | CASCLGDIKNTEAFF | TGTGCCAGCTGTTTAGGGGACATTAAGAACACTGAAGCTTTCTTT
- | TRBJ2-3 | TRBV20-1 | many | CSLEVAATDTQYF | TGCAGTCTAGAGGTGGCAGCCACAGATACGCAGTATTTT
- | TRBJ1-3 | TRBV6-1 | many | CASSRGESGNTIYF | TGTGCCAGCAGTCGGGGAGAATCTGGAAACACCATATATTTT
- | TRBJ2-5 | TRBV10-3 | many | CAIQPPSQETQYF | TGTGCCATCCAGCCCCCTTCTCAAGAGACCCAGTACTTC
- | TRBJ2-5 | TRBV5-6 | - | CASSGGGSETQYF | TGTGCCAGCAGCGGAGGGGGGAGCGAGACCCAGTACTTC
- | TRBJ2-5 | TRBV11-2 | - | CASSKGGGDLKTQYF | TGTGCCAGCAGCAAGGGAGGGGGCGATTTAAAGACCCAGTACTTC
TRBD2 | TRBJ2-3 | TRBV7-2 | many | CASSSGGLAGGLPDTQYF | TGTGCCAGCAGCTCAGGAGGACTAGCGGGAGGGCTCCCAGATACGCAGTATTTT
TRBD1 | TRBJ1-3 | TRBV10-3 | - | CAISQGDFSGNTIYF | TGTGCCATCAGCCAGGGGGACTTCTCTGGAAACACCATATATTTT
TRBD2 | TRBJ2-3 | TRBV18 | many | CASSTTSASDTQYF | TGTGCCAGCTCTACAACTAGCGCGTCAGATACGCAGTATTTT
TRBD1 | TRBJ2-5 | TRBV5-1 | many | CASRSQTGAETQYF | TGCGCCAGCCGAAGTCAGACAGGGGCCGAGACCCAGTACTTC
TRBD2 | TRBJ2-3 | TRBV4-2 | many | CASSPVTSPTDTQYF | TGTGCCAGCAGCCCGGTGACTAGCCCCACAGATACGCAGTATTTT
- | TRBJ2-1 | TRBV28 | many | CASSLYRNEQFF | TGTGCCAGCAGTCTTTATCGAAATGAGCAGTTCTTC